This TCR delta chain was retrieved from a study of Vδ1+ human thymocytes. Findings and caveats of the study: The authors advised highly purified populations and single-cell validation. Thymic TRG and TRD repertoires appeared highly polyclonal. Thymic delta-chain repertoires held about 20% Vdelta2 sequences and few Vdelta3, despite high sort purity.

Sequences come from RNA converted to cDNA by reverse transcription. CDR3 amplicons came from multiplex PCR with pooled V-gene forward and constant-region reverse primers. TCRdb reanalysed the multiplex PCR reads with CATT. The sample consists of about 75,000 delta-chain clones, around 34% of them appearing once. J was trimmed by 0 bases and V by 2 bases; bases with no gene match: 22. The CDR3 contains 22 residues. CDR1 and CDR2 (germline): TSWWSYY, QGS. This clone was observed a single time. The target antigen is unknown. The sorted cells were CD3+ Vdelta1+ Vdelta2- thymocytes from alphabeta-depleted thymus. Sorted Vdelta1+ thymocytes were about 97% to 99.6% pure.

This receptor was obtained from a boy younger than two who had congenital heart surgery. V gene TRDV1 combines with J gene TRDJ1; TRDD2 agrees at 9 bases. The sequencing input was Vdelta1+ gamma-delta thymocytes from the thymus. Subset defined: FACS-sorted CD3+ TCRalphabeta- TCRVdelta1+ TCRVdelta2- thymocytes. The CDR3: CALGESRPSYSTGPRYTDKLIF. The CDR3, as DNA: TGTGCTCTTGGGGAAAGCCGGCCTTCCTACTCTACTGGGCCTAGGTACACCGATAAACTCATCTTT.